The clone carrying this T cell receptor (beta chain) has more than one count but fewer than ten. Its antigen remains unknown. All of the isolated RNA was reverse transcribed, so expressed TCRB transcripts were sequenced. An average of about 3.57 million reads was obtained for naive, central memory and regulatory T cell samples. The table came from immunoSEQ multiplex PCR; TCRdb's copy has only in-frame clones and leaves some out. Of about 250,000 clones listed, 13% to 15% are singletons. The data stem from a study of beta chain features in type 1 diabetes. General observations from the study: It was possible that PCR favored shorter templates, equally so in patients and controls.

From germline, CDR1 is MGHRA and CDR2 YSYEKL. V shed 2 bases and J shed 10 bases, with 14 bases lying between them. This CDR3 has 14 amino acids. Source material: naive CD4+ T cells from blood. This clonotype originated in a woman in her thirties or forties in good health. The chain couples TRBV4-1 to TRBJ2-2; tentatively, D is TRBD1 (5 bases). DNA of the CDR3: TGCGCCAGCAGCCAATTTACAGGAACAACGGAGCTGTTTTTT. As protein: CASSQFTGTTELFF.